Listed below are T cell receptor beta chains from one sample, sequenced in a study of cytomegalovirus exposure and HLA in healthy donors. This table comes from immunoSEQ multiplex PCR, and its TCRdb copy is limited to in-frame clones, with some not included. The sample records under 250,000 clones, approximately 78% being singletons. The sequenced sample consisted of PBMCs. These receptor sequences come from a male donor in good health and CMV-seronegative. CDR3s include the opening cysteine and the closing phenylalanine or tryptophan. The D gene is left open where the match is weak. Clone size is shown for a subset of rows, as once, few, many or a class of expanded clone.

few TRBJ2-2 TRBV29-1 . CSVRRGNTGELFF TGCAGCGTTCGACGGGGGAACACCGGGGAGCTGTTTTTT
. TRBJ2-1 TRBV29-1 TRBD1 CSVDPRGMYNEQFF TGCAGCGTTGACCCCAGGGGGATGTACAATGAGCAGTTCTTC
. TRBJ2-3 TRBV4-1 TRBD1 CASSQEPGTVSTDTQYF TGCGCCAGCAGCCAAGAGCCCGGGACAGTGAGCACAGATACGCAGTATTTT
. TRBJ2-1 TRBV27 . CASSSGTSYNEQFF TGTGCCAGCAGTTCCGGGACATCCTACAATGAGCAGTTCTTC
once TRBJ1-1 TRBV10-3 . CAINNAGNTEAFF TGTGCCATCAATAACGCAGGGAACACTGAAGCTTTCTTT
. TRBJ2-7 TRBV15 TRBD2 CATSSNSGRRYEQYF TGTGCCACCAGCAGTAATAGCGGGAGGAGGTACGAGCAGTACTTC
. TRBJ1-1 TRBV5-1 TRBD1 CASSLEGRGDTEAFF TGCGCCAGCAGCTTGGAGGGCAGGGGGGACACTGAAGCTTTCTTT
. TRBJ2-7 TRBV19 TRBD1 CATQPTGGLYEQYF TGTGCCACTCAACCTACAGGGGGCCTGTACGAGCAGTACTTC
. TRBJ2-1 TRBV18 . CASSPQEAGGNEQFF TGTGCCAGCTCACCACAGGAAGCAGGTGGTAATGAGCAGTTCTTC
. TRBJ1-1 TRBV19 . CASTSQNAYTEAFF TGTGCCAGTACATCCCAGAATGCCTACACTGAAGCTTTCTTT
. TRBJ2-7 TRBV6-6 TRBD1 CASSQNPGTGGEQYF TGTGCCAGCAGCCAGAATCCCGGGACAGGGGGCGAGCAGTACTTC
. TRBJ1-2 TRBV2 TRBD1 CASSATGQGNYGYTF TGTGCCAGCAGCGCGACCGGACAGGGAAACTATGGCTACACCTTC
once TRBJ2-3 TRBV28 . CASSLRAAGGFSTDTQYF TGTGCCAGCAGTTTAAGGGCAGCGGGTGGGTTCAGCACAGATACGCAGTATTTT
few TRBJ2-5 TRBV6-4 . CASSADGGETQYF TGTGCCAGCAGTGCGGACGGGGGTGAGACCCAGTACTTC
. TRBJ2-5 TRBV2 TRBD2 CASSQGLAGETQYF TGTGCCAGCAGCCAGGGACTAGCGGGAGAGACCCAGTACTTC
. TRBJ2-1 TRBV18 . CASSPYSLDEQFF TGTGCCAGCTCACCATACAGTCTCGATGAGCAGTTCTTC
once TRBJ2-1 TRBV5-1 TRBD2 CASSLRSGSSYEQFF TGCGCCAGCAGCTTGCGGAGCGGGAGCTCGTATGAGCAGTTCTTC
. TRBJ2-5 TRBV6-5 . CASSYSGLGVGETQYF TGTGCCAGCAGTTACTCGGGACTCGGCGTGGGAGAGACCCAGTACTTC
. TRBJ1-1 TRBV7-2 . CASSQAGGEAFF TGTGCCAGCAGCCAAGCGGGGGGGGAAGCTTTCTTT
. TRBJ1-4 TRBV7-3 . CASSLGAGPHEKLFF TGTGCCAGCAGCTTAGGGGCAGGGCCCCATGAAAAACTGTTTTTT
. TRBJ2-3 TRBV7-3 TRBD2 CASSFVAGGTDTQYF TGTGCCAGCAGCTTCGTAGCGGGAGGGACAGATACGCAGTATTTT
. TRBJ1-2 TRBV19 TRBD1 CASSIQGAWYGYTF TGTGCCAGTAGTATACAGGGGGCTTGGTATGGCTACACCTTC
few TRBJ1-4 TRBV6-1 TRBD1 CASRDRGHGEKLFF TGTGCCAGCAGGGACAGGGGGCATGGGGAAAAACTGTTTTTT